This T cell receptor (beta chain) was profiled in a study of response to subunit inactivated influenza vaccine. Broader study findings: The authors offered the suggestion that each seasonal influenza vaccination recruits few new T cells.

This clonotype has a handful of counts. What it recognizes is unknown. A single record per CDR3 protein comes from TCRdb applying MiXCR to the RT-PCR reads. The sample has 650,000 or so distinct CDR3 sequences, roughly 15% seen once. CDR1 KGHDR and CDR2 SFDVKD come from the germline V gene. The V end lost 1 base, the J end lost 5 bases, and 4 bases lay between the germline ends. The CDR3 runs 12 residues. The specimen comprised PBMCs from blood, sampled 14 to 15 days before vaccination. This TCR was recovered from a man in his forties or fifties who received an inactivated influenza vaccine. J is TRBJ2-5 and V is TRBV24-1; D ambiguous. The CDR3 loop is CATSDFRETQYF. The CDR3 DNA follows: TGTGCCACCAGTGATTTTAGGGAGACCCAGTACTTC.